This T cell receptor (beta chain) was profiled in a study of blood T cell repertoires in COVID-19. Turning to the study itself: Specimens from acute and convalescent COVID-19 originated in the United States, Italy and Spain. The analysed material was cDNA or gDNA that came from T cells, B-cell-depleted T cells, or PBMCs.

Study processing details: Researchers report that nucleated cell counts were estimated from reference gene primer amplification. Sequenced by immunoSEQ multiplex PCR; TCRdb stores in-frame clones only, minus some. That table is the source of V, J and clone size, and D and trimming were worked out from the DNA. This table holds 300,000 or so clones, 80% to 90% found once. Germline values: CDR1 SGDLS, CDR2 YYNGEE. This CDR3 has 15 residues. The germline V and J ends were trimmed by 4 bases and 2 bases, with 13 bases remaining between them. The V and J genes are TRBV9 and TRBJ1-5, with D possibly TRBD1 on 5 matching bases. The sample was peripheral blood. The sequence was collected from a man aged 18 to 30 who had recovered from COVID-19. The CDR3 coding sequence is TGTGCCAGCAGCAGGGGAAGTGCGGGCAATCAGCCCCAGCATTTT. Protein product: CASSRGSAGNQPQHF.